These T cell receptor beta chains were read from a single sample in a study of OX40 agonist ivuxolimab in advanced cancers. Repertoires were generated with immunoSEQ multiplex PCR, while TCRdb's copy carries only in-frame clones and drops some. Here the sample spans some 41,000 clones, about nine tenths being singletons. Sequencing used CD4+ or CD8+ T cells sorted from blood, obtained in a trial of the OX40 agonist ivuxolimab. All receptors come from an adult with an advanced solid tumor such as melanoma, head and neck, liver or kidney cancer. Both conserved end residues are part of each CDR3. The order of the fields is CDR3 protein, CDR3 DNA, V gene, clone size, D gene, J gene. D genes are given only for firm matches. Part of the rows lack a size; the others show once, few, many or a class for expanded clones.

CDR3aa: CASSEALAGGSTDTQYF; CDR3nt: TGTGCCAGCAGTGAAGCGCTAGCGGGGGGGAGCACAGATACGCAGTATTTT; v_gene: TRBV2; abundance: once; d_gene: TRBD2; j_gene: TRBJ2-3
CDR3aa: CASSYGGKYSPLHF; CDR3nt: TGTGCCAGCAGTTATGGGGGAAAGTATTCACCCCTCCACTTT; v_gene: TRBV6-5; abundance: once; d_gene: -; j_gene: TRBJ1-6
CDR3aa: CASSVSSIYGYTF; CDR3nt: TGTGCCAGCAGCGTATCGAGTATCTATGGCTACACCTTC; v_gene: TRBV9; abundance: few; d_gene: -; j_gene: TRBJ1-2
CDR3aa: CASSLRGRMNTEAFF; CDR3nt: TGTGCCAGCAGTCTCAGGGGGAGGATGAACACTGAAGCTTTCTTT; v_gene: TRBV2; abundance: -; d_gene: TRBD1; j_gene: TRBJ1-1
CDR3aa: CASSPGGEQYF; CDR3nt: TGTGCCAGCAGTCCAGGGGGGGAGCAGTACTTC; v_gene: TRBV6-5; abundance: -; d_gene: -; j_gene: TRBJ2-7
CDR3aa: CAWSHLPGISGNTIYF; CDR3nt: TGTGCCTGGAGCCACTTACCGGGAATCTCTGGAAACACCATATATTTT; v_gene: TRBV30; abundance: -; d_gene: -; j_gene: TRBJ1-3
CDR3aa: CASSKRDRGLNTEAFF; CDR3nt: TGTGCCAGCAGCAAGAGGGACAGGGGATTGAACACTGAAGCTTTCTTT; v_gene: TRBV21-1; abundance: -; d_gene: -; j_gene: TRBJ1-1
CDR3aa: CASSLPPAREGYTF; CDR3nt: TGTGCCAGCAGCTTACCACCGGCCAGAGAGGGCTACACCTTC; v_gene: TRBV5-5; abundance: -; d_gene: -; j_gene: TRBJ1-2
CDR3aa: CASSLGTGRTGELFF; CDR3nt: TGTGCCAGCAGCCTCGGGACAGGGAGGACCGGGGAGCTGTTTTTT; v_gene: TRBV6-6; abundance: -; d_gene: TRBD1; j_gene: TRBJ2-2
CDR3aa: CSVEDNQETQYF; CDR3nt: TGCAGCGTTGAGGACAACCAAGAGACCCAGTACTTC; v_gene: TRBV29-1; abundance: -; d_gene: -; j_gene: TRBJ2-5
CDR3aa: CASSSTGEQFF; CDR3nt: TGTGCCAGCAGCTCGACGGGTGAGCAGTTCTTC; v_gene: TRBV7-6; abundance: -; d_gene: -; j_gene: TRBJ2-1
CDR3aa: CASSLGQIGNTGELFF; CDR3nt: TGTGCCAGCTCACTGGGACAGATAGGAAACACCGGGGAGCTGTTTTTT; v_gene: TRBV18; abundance: -; d_gene: TRBD1; j_gene: TRBJ2-2
CDR3aa: CASSLGGSRSYEQYF; CDR3nt: TGTGCCAGCAGTTTAGGCGGGAGCCGCTCCTACGAGCAGTACTTC; v_gene: TRBV27; abundance: -; d_gene: TRBD2; j_gene: TRBJ2-7
CDR3aa: CASSQERLGGTNEQFF; CDR3nt: TGCGCCAGCAGCCAAGAAAGACTAGGTGGTACGAATGAGCAGTTCTTC; v_gene: TRBV4-1; abundance: -; d_gene: -; j_gene: TRBJ2-1
CDR3aa: CASSLGRFFSYEQYF; CDR3nt: TGTGCCAGCAGCTTAGGGAGGTTTTTCTCCTACGAGCAGTACTTC; v_gene: TRBV11-2; abundance: -; d_gene: -; j_gene: TRBJ2-7
CDR3aa: CASSLSGTGYEQYF; CDR3nt: TGTGCCAGCAGCTTATCAGGGACGGGGTACGAGCAGTACTTC; v_gene: TRBV7-2; abundance: -; d_gene: -; j_gene: TRBJ2-7
CDR3aa: CATSREPQGFKYEQYF; CDR3nt: TGTGCCACCAGCAGAGAGCCACAGGGGTTCAAGTACGAGCAGTACTTC; v_gene: TRBV15; abundance: once; d_gene: TRBD1; j_gene: TRBJ2-7
CDR3aa: CASSPGTGIRNTGELFF; CDR3nt: TGTGCCAGCTCACCTGGGACCGGGATTAGGAACACCGGGGAGCTGTTTTTT; v_gene: TRBV18; abundance: -; d_gene: -; j_gene: TRBJ2-2
CDR3aa: CSATPHFEQFF; CDR3nt: TGCAGTGCTACGCCACATTTCGAGCAGTTCTTC; v_gene: TRBV20-1; abundance: -; d_gene: -; j_gene: TRBJ2-1
CDR3aa: CASTWDRGYYGYTF; CDR3nt: TGTGCCAGCACCTGGGACAGGGGATACTATGGCTACACCTTC; v_gene: TRBV6-1; abundance: -; d_gene: TRBD1; j_gene: TRBJ1-2